This passage covers 27 T cell receptor beta chains from one sample sequenced in a study of Tregs in tolerant kidney transplant recipients. Data came from immunoSEQ multiplex PCR; TCRdb stores just in-frame clones and leaves some out. The data contain about 94,000 clones, roughly 93% of them seen just once; the ten biggest clones take up 0.46%. This specimen consisted of CD4+ T cells from blood, obtained before the transplant. The receptors were gathered from a human donor who received a combined kidney and bone marrow transplant.

This chain links TRBV7-2 with TRBJ2-6; D perhaps matches TRBD1 (6 bases). The V gene's germline CDR1 is SGHTA and CDR2 FQGNSA. Trimming took off 2 bases at V and 4 bases at J, with 9 bases between the two ends. The CDR3 has 15 residues. Here the CDR3 DNA reads TGTGCCAGCAGCTTACTCGGGACAGGGGCCAACGTCCTGACTTTC. It yields the protein CASSLLGTGANVLTF.

This chain uses TRBV27 with TRBJ2-3, with D possibly matching TRBD2 (5 bases). In germline, CDR1 is MNHEY, CDR2 SMNVEV (reference sequence). Trimming removed 2 bases from V and 4 bases from J, with 10 bases in between. The CDR3 loop spans 14 amino acids. CDR3 DNA: TGTGCCAGCAGTTTACGGAGGACGGCAGATACGCAGTATTTT. Amino acids: CASSLRRTADTQYF.

The DNA of the CDR3 is TGTGCCAGCAGCTTGCGTTTTACAGGAGATGATGAGCAGTTCTTC. Amino acids: CASSLRFTGDDEQFF. J is TRBJ2-1 and V is TRBV5-4; D is possibly TRBD1 (5 bases). Deletions cut 1 base from V and 8 bases from J, with 16 bases between. CDR3 length: 15 amino acids. CDR1 and CDR2 (germline): SGHNT, YYREEE (reference sequence).

This sequence joins TRBV10-3 and TRBJ2-1; tentatively, D is TRBD2 (5 bases). The CDR3 sequence is 15 residues long. Trimming pared 0 bases from V and 9 bases from J, leaving 15 bases between. Germline lookup yields CDR1 ENHRY and CDR2 SYGVKD. The DNA for the CDR3 is TGTGCCATCAGTGAGTCGGGTCCCCGGGGTAGTGAGCAGTTCTTC. Its translation: CAISESGPRGSEQFF.

This clone was observed once. This chain links TRBV6-4 with TRBJ2-6; TRBD1 agrees at 9 bases. CDR1 is MRHNA, CDR2 SNTAGT, per germline. This CDR3 is built from 17 residues. After removal of 2 bases from V and 1 base from J, the junction contained 3 bases not matched to a gene. The chain's CDR3 is CASSDRDRDSGANVLTF. CDR3 DNA: TGTGCCAGCAGTGACCGGGACAGGGATTCTGGGGCCAACGTCCTGACTTTC.

The chain recombines TRBV7-7 with TRBJ2-2; 9 bases fit TRBD1. The CDR3 extends over 18 amino acids. Trimming at V came to 3 bases and at J to 7 bases, leaving 15 bases not matched to a gene. The germline V gene encodes CDR1 SSHAT and CDR2 FNYEAQ (reference sequence). CDR3 sequence reads: CASSLGRQGEPRGGELFF. The CDR3 bases are TGTGCCAGCAGCTTGGGAAGACAGGGGGAGCCTAGAGGCGGGGAGCTGTTTTTT.

V usage is TRBV7-2 and J usage is TRBJ2-2; D not certain. Trimming pared 0 bases from V and 3 bases from J, leaving 5 bases between. CDR3 size: 14 residues. Germline V lookup: CDR1 SGHTA, CDR2 FQGNSA. The CDR3: CASSLARYTGELFF. The CDR3 nucleotides are TGTGCCAGCAGCTTAGCGAGGTACACCGGGGAGCTGTTTTTT.

V gene TRBV5-1 combines with J gene TRBJ2-1, with TRBD2 matching over 11 bases. CDR1 is SGHRS and CDR2 is YFSETQ in the germline V gene. V trimming: 4 bases; J trimming: 9 bases; junction bases outside the gene matches: 18. The CDR3 has 18 amino acids. The DNA for the CDR3 is TGCGCCAGCAGCCTGGTATCCCTAGCGGGGGGCGCCAGGGGTGAGCAGTTCTTC. The encoded protein is CASSLVSLAGGARGEQFF.

This chain uses TRBV19 with TRBJ2-1; 8 bases fit TRBD1. V lost 5 bases to trimming and J lost 9 bases; unmatched junction nucleotides: 12. The CDR3 contains 15 residues. CDR1 and CDR2 from the germline V gene are LNHDA and SQIVND (reference sequence). The CDR3 loop reads CASSPQTTGGGEQFF. CDR3 sequence (DNA): TGTGCCAGTAGTCCTCAAACTACAGGGGGTGGTGAGCAGTTCTTC.

The chain couples TRBV18 to TRBJ2-1, with unresolved D. Per germline, CDR1 KGHSH and CDR2 LQKENI. V was clipped by 2 bases and J by 4 bases, with 6 bases between them. This CDR3 comprises 13 residues. The CDR3 is CASSPVQYNEQFF. The CDR3 DNA follows: TGTGCCAGCTCACCAGTTCAATACAATGAGCAGTTCTTC. The full variable domain, with the rest looked up from reference TRBV18 and TRBJ2-1, is NAGVMQNPRHLVRRRGQEARLRCSPMKGHSHVYWYRQLPEEGLKFMVYLQKENIIDESGMPKERFSAEFPKEGPSILRIQQVVRGDSAAYFCASSPVQYNEQFFGPGTRLTVL.

The chain has TRBV5-1 and TRBJ1-6; 7 nucleotides agree with TRBD1. The CDR3 is 15 amino acids. V lost 4 bases and J lost 7; bases outside the gene matches: 8. Germline values: CDR1 SGHRS, CDR2 YFSETQ. The CDR3, as DNA: TGCGCCAGCAGCCCCCACCGACAGGGAAATTCACCCCTCCACTTT. It translates to CASSPHRQGNSPLHF.

The rearrangement joins TRBV11-3 to TRBJ1-2, with D possibly being TRBD1 (5 bases). Looked up from germline, CDR1 is SGHNT and CDR2 is YENEEA. The CDR3 totals 14 residues. The V end lost 5 bases, the J end lost 4 bases, and 14 bases lay between the germline ends. The CDR3 loop reads CASSRAGGAYGYTF. The CDR3 DNA is TGTGCCAGCAGCCGAGCAGGAGGGGCCTATGGCTACACCTTC.

The chain links TRBV7-3 to TRBJ2-3, with a weak D call TRBD1 (5 bases). Trimming stripped 3 bases from V and 3 bases from J, with 7 bases between. The CDR3 loop spans 13 amino acids. Germline-derived CDR1 and CDR2 are SGHTA and FQGTGA. The CDR3 loop reads CASSFKGTDTQYF. Here the CDR3 DNA reads TGTGCCAGCAGCTTCAAGGGGACAGATACGCAGTATTTT.

The chain recombines TRBV19 with TRBJ1-2; TRBD1 agrees at 9 bases. The CDR3 extends over 15 amino acids. Germline CDR1 reads LNHDA; CDR2 reads SQIVND (reference sequence). V was pared by 5 bases and J by 4 bases, with 8 bases of the junction left unmatched. The CDR3 nucleotides read TGTGCCAGTAGTCCCCAGGGGGACAGGGCCTATGGCTACACCTTC. Translated: CASSPQGDRAYGYTF.

The chain employs TRBV27 and TRBJ1-6; 7 bases are shared with TRBD1. The junction had 16 bases not matched to a gene; V was cut back by 3 bases and J by 11 bases. The CDR3 loop spans 17 amino acids. CDR1 is MNHEY and CDR2 is SMNVEV in the germline V gene (reference sequence). CDR3 coding DNA: TGTGCCAGCAGTTTTGCAAGGGGGCGACCGCACCAAACACCCCTCCACTTT. Amino acid sequence: CASSFARGRPHQTPLHF.

CDR3 region: CASRSGAGVDQYF. The CDR3 DNA sequence: TGCGCCAGCAGGTCCGGGGCGGGAGTTGACCAGTACTTC. The chain combines TRBV5-1 with TRBJ2-5; 7 nucleotides line up with TRBD2. Trimming cost V 5 bases and J 10 bases; bases outside gene matches: 11. From germline, CDR1 is SGHRS and CDR2 YFSETQ. The CDR3 loop spans 13 amino acids.

V gene TRBV5-8 combines with J gene TRBJ2-7; 9 bases fit TRBD1. Germline-derived CDR1 and CDR2 are SGHTS and YDEGEE. The ends lost 2 bases at V and 5 bases at J; junction bases unmatched: 8. The CDR3 covers 15 residues. CDR3 nucleotides: TGTGCCAGCAGCTTTCGAGGACAGGGGTTCAACGAGCAGTACTTC. Protein sequence: CASSFRGQGFNEQYF. Full variable domain (rest looked up from reference TRBV5-8 and TRBJ2-7): EAGVTQSPTHLIKTRGQQATLRCSPISGHTSVYWYQQALGLGLQFLLWYDEGEERNRGNFPPRFSGRQFPNYSSELNVNALELEDSALYLCASSFRGQGFNEQYFGPGTRLTVT.

CDR3 nucleotide sequence: TGTGCCAGCAGCGTACCCAGCGGGGGTACCTACAATGAGCAGTTCTTC. Protein sequence: CASSVPSGGTYNEQFF. This chain links TRBV9 with TRBJ2-1, with TRBD2 identical over 8 bases. The CDR3 has 16 residues. Trimming cost V 1 base and J 2 bases; bases outside gene matches: 5. Germline V gene sequence: CDR1 SGDLS, CDR2 YYNGEE.

The gene calls are TRBV19 and TRBJ2-5, with 10 bases identical to TRBD1. The germline CDR1 and CDR2 sequences are LNHDA and SQIVND (reference sequence). The CDR3 extends over 15 amino acids. V lost 6 bases to trimming and J lost 3 bases; unmatched junction nucleotides: 7. The CDR3 DNA reads TGTGCCAGTAGCACTACCGGGACAGGGGAAGAGACCCAGTACTTC. Protein: CASSTTGTGEETQYF.

This chain joins TRBV6-6 and TRBJ1-2; 9 bases agree with TRBD1. The germline V gene encodes CDR1 MNHNY and CDR2 SVGAGI (reference sequence). V lost 6 bases, J lost 1 base, and 3 bases stayed unmatched. The CDR3 spans 14 residues. CDR3 sequence: CASSDRGVNYGYTF. DNA for the CDR3: TGTGCCAGCAGCGACAGGGGGGTTAACTATGGCTACACCTTC.

The chain combines TRBV29-1 with TRBJ1-2; TRBD1 matches 9 bases. Trimming at V came to 5 bases and at J to 3 bases, leaving 1 base not matched to a gene. CDR3 length equals 12 residues. Per germline, CDR1 SQVTM and CDR2 ANQGSEA. CDR3 sequence reads: CSVWDRDYGYTF. DNA of the CDR3: TGCAGCGTTTGGGACAGGGACTATGGCTACACCTTC.

V usage is TRBV18 and J usage is TRBJ2-4, with 10 nucleotides matching TRBD1. Trimming took 6 bases from V and 8 from J; bases not matched to a gene: 7. The CDR3 is made up of 14 amino acids. Germline CDR1 reads KGHSH; CDR2 reads LQKENI. The CDR3 protein is CASSLTGGGDIQYF. The CDR3 coding sequence is TGTGCCAGCTCCCTGACAGGGGGCGGGGACATTCAGTACTTC.

The chain employs TRBV6-5 and TRBJ2-2; TRBD1 aligns across 7 bases. This CDR3 contains 15 residues. J lost 1 base, V lost 8 bases, and 7 bases had no gene match. Germline V gives CDR1 MNHEY, CDR2 SVGAGI. The CDR3: CASRTGTVNTGELFF. CDR3 DNA: TGTGCCAGCCGAACCGGGACAGTGAACACCGGGGAGCTGTTTTTT.

This chain links TRBV11-3 with TRBJ2-2, with 8 bases matching TRBD2. The germline V gene has CDR1 SGHNT and CDR2 YENEEA. The length of the CDR3 is 15 residues. V lost 1 base and J lost 5; bases outside the gene matches: 3. Here the CDR3 reads CASSLAGGPTGELFF. The CDR3 DNA follows: TGTGCCAGCAGCTTAGCGGGGGGGCCTACCGGGGAGCTGTTTTTT. Full variable domain (missing parts from reference TRBV11-3 and TRBJ2-2): EAGVVQSPRYKIIEKKQPVAFWCNPISGHNTLYWYLQNLGQGPELLIRYENEEAVDDSQLPKDRFSAERLKGVDSTLKIQPAELGDSAVYLCASSLAGGPTGELFFGEGSRLTVL.

This chain links TRBV6-6 with TRBJ2-2, with 8 bases aligning to TRBD2. Germline loops: CDR1 MNHNY, CDR2 SVGAGI (reference sequence). The CDR3 runs 15 residues. V shed 5 bases, J shed 4 bases, and the junction held 6 bases outside the gene matches. DNA for the CDR3: TGTGCCAGCAGTCCGCGGGGGGCTTTCACCGGGGAGCTGTTTTTT. It translates to CASSPRGAFTGELFF.

This chain connects TRBV4-2 to TRBJ2-3; TRBD2 matches at 7 bases. V was clipped by 3 bases and J by 1 base; unmatched bases: 7. The CDR3 is 16 amino acids. Germline V gene sequence: CDR1 LGHNA, CDR2 YNFKEQ. The CDR3 is CASSHHLAERTDTQYF. In DNA, the CDR3 is TGTGCCAGCAGCCACCACCTAGCGGAGCGCACAGATACGCAGTATTTT.

This CDR3 reads CSVVAGGRREQYF. For the CDR3, the DNA is TGCAGCGTTGTAGCGGGAGGACGTCGAGAGCAGTACTTC. V and J are TRBV29-1 and TRBJ2-7, with 10 nucleotides matching TRBD2. CDR3 size: 13 residues. The V segment lost 4 bases and the J segment 7 bases; nucleotides outside the gene matches: 7. Germline loops: CDR1 SQVTM, CDR2 ANQGSEA.